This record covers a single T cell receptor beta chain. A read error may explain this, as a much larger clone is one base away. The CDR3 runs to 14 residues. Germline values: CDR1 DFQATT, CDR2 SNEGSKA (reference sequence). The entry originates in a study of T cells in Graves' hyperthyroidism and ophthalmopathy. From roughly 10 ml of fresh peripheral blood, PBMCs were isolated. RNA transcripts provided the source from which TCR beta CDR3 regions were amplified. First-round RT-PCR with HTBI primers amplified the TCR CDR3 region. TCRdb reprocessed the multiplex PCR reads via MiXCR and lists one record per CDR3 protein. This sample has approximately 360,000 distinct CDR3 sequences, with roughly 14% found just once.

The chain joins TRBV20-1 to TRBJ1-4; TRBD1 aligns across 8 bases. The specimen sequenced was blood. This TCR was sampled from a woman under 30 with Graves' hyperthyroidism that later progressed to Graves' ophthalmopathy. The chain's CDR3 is CSATPGGGNEELFF. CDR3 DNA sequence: TGCAGTGCTACTCCAGGGGGCGGTAATGAAGAACTGTTTTTT.